This note documents a single T cell receptor (beta chain) sequence. The CDR3 has 14 residues. Germline CDR1 and CDR2: SGDLS and YYNGEE. V was cut by 4 bases and J by 5 bases, with 15 bases left in between. The data derive from a study of blood T cell repertoires in COVID-19. About the research overall: The origin of the acute and convalescent COVID-19 samples was the United States, Italy and Spain. T cells, B-cell-depleted T cells, or PBMCs provided the cDNA or gDNA that served as material.

In the study's own analysis: Cell counts per sample came from amplifying reference gene primers. Assay: immunoSEQ multiplex PCR; the TCRdb copy retains only in-frame clones and omits some. V and J calls and clone size are given by that table; D and trimming were obtained from the DNA. Among approximately 110,000 clones listed, 75% to 90% were seen once. The chain employs TRBV9 and TRBJ1-1, with unresolved D. Specimen: peripheral blood. This receptor was identified in a woman in her forties or fifties with acute or convalescent COVID-19. This CDR3 reads CASSPAAGSTEAFF. The CDR3 bases are TGTGCCAGCAGCCCGGCGGCCGGGAGTACTGAAGCTTTCTTT.